This TCR beta chain came from a study of blood T cell repertoires in COVID-19. Study-wide background: Donors in the United States, Italy and Spain gave samples during acute or convalescent COVID-19. Nucleic acid was either cDNA or gDNA, and it came from T cells, B-cell-depleted T cells, or PBMCs.

Per the germline V gene, CDR1 is KGHSH and CDR2 is LQKENI. Trimming took off 0 bases at V and 3 bases at J, with 20 bases between the two ends. There are 18 residues in the CDR3. In the original processing: How many nucleated cells were present was estimated from reference gene primer amplification. Some clones are missing from TCRdb's copy, which holds only in-frame ones; the method was immunoSEQ multiplex PCR. V, J and clone size derive from that table, while D and trimming were established from the DNA sequence. Of 200,000 to 250,000 clones detected, 85% to 90% appear once; the ten largest clones hold 7.1%.

V gene TRBV18 combines with J gene TRBJ1-2; maybe TRBD1 (6 bases). The sequence was collected from a woman in her 70s with active or convalescent COVID-19. Material: peripheral blood. CDR3 residues: CASSPPRVIGTNDYGYTF. CDR3 nucleotide sequence: TGTGCCAGCTCACCACCTCGGGTTATAGGGACAAACGACTATGGCTACACCTTC. Variable domain in full (rest from reference TRBV18 and TRBJ1-2): NAGVMQNPRHLVRRRGQEARLRCSPMKGHSHVYWYRQLPEEGLKFMVYLQKENIIDESGMPKERFSAEFPKEGPSILRIQQVVRGDSAAYFCASSPPRVIGTNDYGYTFGSGTRLTVV.